This passage covers 24 T cell receptor beta chains from one sample sequenced in a study of cytomegalovirus exposure and HLA in healthy donors. The PCR used 60 Vbeta and 13 Jbeta primers. Measured with immunoSEQ multiplex PCR; TCRdb has only the in-frame clones, and not every one. The sample has almost 70,000 clones, approximately 70% seen once. Sequencing was carried out using PBMCs. All receptors come from a male donor in good health and CMV-seropositive.

This clone came up a few times. This chain links TRBV7-9 with TRBJ2-6; a weak D match, TRBD1 (6 bases). Per germline, CDR1 SEHNR and CDR2 FQNEAQ (reference sequence). Deletions cut 9 bases from V and 0 bases from J, with 12 bases between. The CDR3 covers 15 residues. The CDR3 DNA sequence: TGTGCCAGGGGAACAGGGAGCTCTGGGGCCAACGTCCTGACTTTC. Residues: CARGTGSSGANVLTF.

CDR3 DNA sequence: TGTGCCAGCAGCATAGGGACAGAGCGGTACGAGCAGTACTTC. Translated, it gives CASSIGTERYEQYF. This sequence joins TRBV7-6 and TRBJ2-7; 7 bases line up with TRBD1. The V gene end was trimmed by 5 bases and the J gene end by 4 bases; junction bases not matched to a gene: 8. CDR3 size: 14 residues. Germline values: CDR1 SGHVS, CDR2 FNYEAQ.

This rearrangement joins TRBV7-2 to TRBJ2-6; D is ambiguous. Germline lookup yields CDR1 SGHTA and CDR2 FQGNSA. The ends were cut back, 5 bases at V and 1 base at J, with 9 bases in the middle. This CDR3 region has 15 residues. The CDR3 here is CASSPLESGANVLTF. CDR3 sequence (DNA): TGTGCCAGCAGCCCTCTAGAGTCTGGGGCCAACGTCCTGACTTTC.

The V gene is TRBV6-5, the J gene TRBJ2-3, with D maybe TRBD1 (6 bases). This CDR3 comprises 15 residues. In germline, CDR1 is MNHEY, CDR2 SVGAGI. V dropped 0 bases and J dropped 4 bases, with 11 bases sitting between them. The CDR3 is CASSYSTGKPDTQYF. CDR3 sequence (DNA): TGTGCCAGCAGTTACTCGACAGGAAAGCCAGATACGCAGTATTTT.

The rearrangement links TRBV13 to TRBJ1-3; no firm D call. Germline CDR1 and CDR2: PRHDT and FYEKMQ (reference sequence). The CDR3 has 18 residues. Trimming removed 5 bases at V and 0 bases at J, with 20 bases between. DNA of the CDR3: TGTGCCAGCAGCCCCTCCCGGGGAGGGCCAAACTCTGGAAACACCATATATTTT. Encoded protein: CASSPSRGGPNSGNTIYF.

This clone was seen a few times. The rearrangement links TRBV19 to TRBJ1-2; 7 bases are a match to TRBD1. V trimming: 10 bases; J trimming: 1 base; junction bases outside the gene matches: 6. CDR1 and CDR2 (germline): LNHDA, SQIVND (reference sequence). CDR3 length equals 13 residues. The CDR3 here is CATKGQINYGYTF. The CDR3 bases are TGTGCCACCAAGGGACAGATTAACTATGGCTACACCTTC.

This sequence joins TRBV5-4 and TRBJ1-3; D is perhaps TRBD1 (6 bases). V was cut by 0 bases and J by 3 bases, with 13 bases left in between. The CDR3 contains 16 residues. Germline values: CDR1 SGHNT, CDR2 YYREEE (reference sequence). CDR3 loop: CASSLAGGADGNTIYF. The CDR3 DNA sequence: TGTGCCAGCAGCTTGGCCGGGGGGGCGGATGGAAACACCATATATTTT.

Of note for this clone: It is unclear where the CDR3 begins or ends on the DNA, so no DNA is shown, and the CDR3 is as TCRdb lists it. The chain employs TRBV27 and TRBJ1-2. From its first to its last residue, the CDR3 has 16 amino acids. Germline V gene lookup returns CDR1 MNHEY and CDR2 SMNVEV (reference sequence). CDR3 sequence reads: CASSSSNVPTSYGYTF.

As for this clone: Germline and junction disagree at one end, which may indicate a read error. The gene calls are TRBV15 and TRBJ2-7, with a tentative D call TRBD2 (5 bases). This CDR3 contains 15 residues. CDR1 is LNHNV and CDR2 is YYDKDF in the germline V gene (reference sequence). This CDR3 is CATNREGDGTYEQYF. CDR3 sequence (DNA): TGTGCCACCAACAGAGAGGGAGATGGTACGTACGAGCAGTACTTC.

The chain recombines TRBV11-2 with TRBJ2-6; 8 bases line up with TRBD2. This CDR3 is built from 16 residues. V lost 3 bases to trimming and J lost 2 bases; unmatched junction nucleotides: 3. Germline V gene data show CDR1 as SGHAT and CDR2 as FQNNGV. The CDR3: CASSFNGGAGANVLTF. The CDR3 DNA reads TGTGCCAGCAGCTTTAACGGGGGGGCTGGGGCCAACGTCCTGACTTTC. The variable domain in full, with the rest retrieved from reference TRBV11-2 and TRBJ2-6, is EAGVAQSPRYKIIEKRQSVAFWCNPISGHATLYWYQQILGQGPKLLIQFQNNGVVDDSQLPKDRFSAERLKGVDSTLKIQPAKLEDSAVYLCASSFNGGAGANVLTFGAGSRLTVL.

This clone came up once. The CDR3 region has the DNA TGTGCCAGCAGCACTTTACTAGCTCTGACAGATACGCAGTATTTT. Amino acids: CASSTLLALTDTQYF. The chain couples TRBV11-2 to TRBJ2-3; possibly TRBD2 for D (6 bases). From germline, CDR1 is SGHAT and CDR2 FQNNGV. The V and J ends lost 5 bases and 3 bases respectively, with 15 bases between them. The CDR3 is made up of 15 amino acids.

This sequence joins TRBV29-1 and TRBJ1-1; D might be TRBD1 (6 bases). The CDR3 totals 15 residues. V shed 4 bases and J shed 4 bases, with 19 bases lying between them. The germline V gene has CDR1 SQVTM and CDR2 ANQGSEA. CDR3 protein: CSVVLDSGASTEAFF. Here the CDR3 DNA reads TGCAGCGTTGTTCTTGATTCAGGGGCGAGCACTGAAGCTTTCTTT.

The V and J genes are TRBV19 and TRBJ2-2; 11 bases map to TRBD2. This CDR3 has 17 residues. V lost 0 bases, J lost 4 bases, and 4 bases stayed unmatched. Per the germline V gene, CDR1 is LNHDA and CDR2 is SQIVND (reference sequence). The chain's CDR3 is CASSIDILAGVTGELFF. The DNA for the CDR3 is TGTGCCAGTAGTATAGATATACTAGCGGGGGTCACCGGGGAGCTGTTTTTT.

The count of this clone is one. The chain couples TRBV11-2 to TRBJ1-2; TRBD1 matches 9 bases. Per the germline V gene, CDR1 is SGHAT and CDR2 is FQNNGV. With 5 bases clipped from V and 7 bases from J, the junction kept 11 bases outside the gene matches. The CDR3 length is 15 residues. The CDR3 protein is CASSRTRTGVFGYTF. CDR3 coding DNA: TGTGCCAGCAGCCGCACCCGGACAGGGGTTTTTGGCTACACCTTC.

This sequence joins TRBV5-1 and TRBJ2-1; TRBD1 matches at 7 bases. After removal of 0 bases from V and 8 bases from J, the junction contained 8 bases not matched to a gene. The germline V gene encodes CDR1 SGHRS and CDR2 YFSETQ. The CDR3 spans 15 residues. Written as DNA, the CDR3 is TGCGCCAGCAGCTTGGCCCTACAGGGGAACGATGAGCAGTTCTTC. This encodes CASSLALQGNDEQFF. Variable domain in full (rest from reference TRBV5-1 and TRBJ2-1): KAGVTQTPRYLIKTRGQQVTLSCSPISGHRSVSWYQQTPGQGLQFLFEYFSETQRNKGNFPGRFSGRQFSNSRSEMNVSTLELGDSALYLCASSLALQGNDEQFFGPGTRLTVL.

The chain recombines TRBV6-4 with TRBJ2-1, with 9 positions matching TRBD2. The V gene end was trimmed by 3 bases and the J gene end by 2 bases; junction bases not matched to a gene: 8. CDR3 length: 17 amino acids. In germline, CDR1 is MRHNA, CDR2 SNTAGT. The CDR3 nucleotides read TGTGCCAGCAGTGAATACCCTTCTAGCGGGGCCTACAATGAGCAGTTCTTC. This sequence encodes CASSEYPSSGAYNEQFF.

The V and J genes are TRBV5-4 and TRBJ2-5, with D perhaps matching TRBD2 (6 bases). Germline V gene lookup returns CDR1 SGHNT and CDR2 YYREEE (reference sequence). The CDR3 spans 15 residues. V lost 4 bases, J lost 2 bases, and 15 bases lay in between. CDR3 nucleotides: TGTGCCAGCAGCCAGTTCGGGACTGGACAAGAGACCCAGTACTTC. Translating it yields CASSQFGTGQETQYF.

This clone has a handful of counts. The V call is TRBV27, the J call TRBJ1-2; 7 bases match TRBD1. The CDR3 consists of 14 residues. The junction had 12 bases not matched to a gene; V was cut back by 4 bases and J by 10 bases. Germline CDR1 MNHEY, CDR2 SMNVEV (reference sequence). The CDR3 here is CASSSPGTGATYTF. The DNA for the CDR3 is TGTGCCAGCAGTTCCCCGGGTACAGGGGCGACCTACACCTTC.

This clone has more than one count but fewer than ten. J is TRBJ2-7 and V is TRBV6-5; 8 nucleotides agree with TRBD2. V was pared by 9 bases and J by 2 bases, with 9 bases of the junction left unmatched. This CDR3 is built from 14 residues. The germline V gene encodes CDR1 MNHEY and CDR2 SVGAGI. Here the CDR3 DNA reads TGTGCCAGTAGCCCCCGGCGGGGGGCCTACGAGCAGTACTTC. Amino acids: CASSPRRGAYEQYF.

This chain joins TRBV30 and TRBJ2-4; TRBD1 aligns across 9 bases. Germline trimming cut 1 base from V and 1 base from J; bases unmatched to any gene: 11. Germline V gene sequence: CDR1 GTSNPN, CDR2 SVGIG (reference sequence). The CDR3 runs to 18 residues. This CDR3 reads CAWSGPGTGKVAKNIQYF. In DNA form, the CDR3 reads TGTGCCTGGAGTGGTCCCGGGACAGGGAAGGTGGCCAAAAACATTCAGTACTTC.

This sequence joins TRBV4-2 and TRBJ2-3, with D possibly being TRBD1 (5 bases). Trimming took 1 base from V and 6 from J, leaving 11 bases between them. CDR1 and CDR2 (germline): LGHNA, YNFKEQ. This CDR3 has 14 amino acids. The CDR3 reads CASSQGQSADTQYF. The CDR3 DNA sequence: TGTGCCAGCAGCCAAGGACAGTCGGCGGATACGCAGTATTTT.

The genes are TRBV6-1 and TRBJ1-2, with 8 bases aligning to TRBD1. From germline, CDR1 is MNHNS and CDR2 SASEGT. This CDR3 comprises 13 residues. V trimming: 3 bases; J trimming: 6 bases; junction bases outside the gene matches: 3. The CDR3 nucleotides read TGTGCCAGCAGTGATACAGGGGGTCATGGCTACACCTTC. It yields the protein CASSDTGGHGYTF.

This clone appeared a few times. V gene TRBV5-8 combines with J gene TRBJ1-6, with a tentative D call TRBD1 (6 bases). The CDR3 consists of 14 residues. V lost 0 bases, J lost 7 bases, and 8 bases lay in between. Germline V lookup: CDR1 SGHTS, CDR2 YDEGEE. The CDR3 protein is CASSLVGQNSPLHF. CDR3 nucleotide sequence: TGTGCCAGCAGCTTGGTCGGACAGAATTCACCCCTCCACTTT.

The chain is built from TRBV7-9 and TRBJ1-2; weak D call: TRBD1 (6 bases). Germline CDR1 is SEHNR and CDR2 is FQNEAQ (reference sequence). The CDR3 loop spans 14 amino acids. V dropped 1 base and J dropped 3 bases, with 9 bases sitting between them. The CDR3 DNA is TGTGCCAGCAGCTTAGGGGGGCGGCACTATGGCTACACCTTC. Protein: CASSLGGRHYGYTF.